This T cell receptor (beta chain) was sequenced in a study of identical twins. Each CDR3 protein is one row after TCRdb ran MiXCR on the 5' RACE reads. The sample consists of 350,000 to 600,000 distinct CDR3 sequences, approximately 15% of them appearing once. Overall study results and limits: Cross-sectional statistical analysis, not tracking of the same donors, underpinned the conclusions.

Note on this clonotype: Its antigen is not identified.

This sample was shared with a second study, whose subject was yellow fever vaccine responses in identical twins.

The specimen was CD4+ T cells sorted from blood. This TCR came from a young woman in good health.

CDR3 residues: CASSQLAVLTDTQYF. The CDR3, as DNA: TGTGCCAGCAGCCAACTAGCGGTACTCACAGATACGCAGTATTTT. The V and J genes are TRBV14 and TRBJ2-3; 7 nucleotides align to TRBD2. The germline CDR1 and CDR2 sequences are SGHDN and FVKESK. After removal of 2 bases from V and 2 bases from J, the junction contained 4 bases not matched to a gene. The CDR3 consists of 15 residues.